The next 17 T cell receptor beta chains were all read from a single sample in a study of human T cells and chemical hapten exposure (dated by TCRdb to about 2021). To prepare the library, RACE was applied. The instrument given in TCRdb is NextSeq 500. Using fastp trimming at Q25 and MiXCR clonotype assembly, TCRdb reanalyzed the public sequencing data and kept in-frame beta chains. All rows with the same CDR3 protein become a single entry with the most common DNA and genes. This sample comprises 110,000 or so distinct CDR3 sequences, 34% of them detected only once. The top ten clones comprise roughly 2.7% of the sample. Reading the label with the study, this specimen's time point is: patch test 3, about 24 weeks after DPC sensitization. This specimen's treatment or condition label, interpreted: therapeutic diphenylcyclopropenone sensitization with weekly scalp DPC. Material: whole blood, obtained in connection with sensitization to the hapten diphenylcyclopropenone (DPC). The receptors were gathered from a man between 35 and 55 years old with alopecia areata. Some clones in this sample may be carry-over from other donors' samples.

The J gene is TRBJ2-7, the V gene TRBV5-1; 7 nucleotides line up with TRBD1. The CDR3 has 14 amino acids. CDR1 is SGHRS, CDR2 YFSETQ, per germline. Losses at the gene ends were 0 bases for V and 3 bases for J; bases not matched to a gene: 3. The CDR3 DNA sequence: TGCGCCAGCAGCTTGGGGACAGGACGCTACGAGCAGTACTTC. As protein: CASSLGTGRYEQYF.

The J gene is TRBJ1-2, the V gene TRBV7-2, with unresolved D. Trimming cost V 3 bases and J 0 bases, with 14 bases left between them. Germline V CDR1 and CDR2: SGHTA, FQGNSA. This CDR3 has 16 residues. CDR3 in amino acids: CASSLPGFSANYGYTF. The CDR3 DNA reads TGTGCCAGCAGCTTGCCTGGATTTTCAGCTAACTATGGCTACACCTTC. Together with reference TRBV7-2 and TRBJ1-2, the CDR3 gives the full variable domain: GAGVSQSPSNKVTEKGKDVELRCDPISGHTALYWYRQSLGQGLEFLIYFQGNSAPDKSGLPSDRFSAERTGGSVSTLTIQRTQQEDSAVYLCASSLPGFSANYGYTFGSGTRLTVV.

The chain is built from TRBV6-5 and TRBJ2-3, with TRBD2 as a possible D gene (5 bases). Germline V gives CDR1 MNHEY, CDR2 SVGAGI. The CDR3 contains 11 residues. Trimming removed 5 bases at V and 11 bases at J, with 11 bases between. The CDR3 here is CASSEGRGQYF. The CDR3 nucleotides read TGTGCCAGCAGTGAGGGTCGAGGGCAGTATTTT.

CDR3 coding DNA: TGTGCCAGCAGCCTTCTCGGTACAACTAATGAAAAACTGTTTTTT. This translates into CASSLLGTTNEKLFF. The rearrangement joins TRBV7-2 to TRBJ1-4; unclear D gene. CDR1 and CDR2 (germline): SGHTA, FQGNSA. With 5 bases removed from V and 0 bases from J, the gap between germline ends came to 10 bases. This CDR3 comprises 15 residues.

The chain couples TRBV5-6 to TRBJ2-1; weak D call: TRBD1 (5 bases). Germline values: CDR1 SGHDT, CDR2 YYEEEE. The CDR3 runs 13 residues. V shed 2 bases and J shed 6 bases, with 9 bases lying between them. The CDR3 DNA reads TGTGCCAGCAGCTTATCAAGGGGCAATGAGCAGTTCTTC. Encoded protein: CASSLSRGNEQFF.

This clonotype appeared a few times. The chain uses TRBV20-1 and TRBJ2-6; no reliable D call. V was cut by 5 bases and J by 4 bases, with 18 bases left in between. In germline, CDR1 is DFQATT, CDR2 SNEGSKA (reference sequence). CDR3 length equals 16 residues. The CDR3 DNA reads TGCAGTGCTCTTCCCCCGTGGCAGGTCGGGGCCAACGTCCTGACTTTC. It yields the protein CSALPPWQVGANVLTF.

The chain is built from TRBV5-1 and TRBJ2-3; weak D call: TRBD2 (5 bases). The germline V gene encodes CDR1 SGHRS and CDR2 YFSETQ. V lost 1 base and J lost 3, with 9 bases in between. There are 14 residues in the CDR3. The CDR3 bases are TGCGCCAGCAGCTTGCAAGGGAGAACAGATACGCAGTATTTT. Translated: CASSLQGRTDTQYF.

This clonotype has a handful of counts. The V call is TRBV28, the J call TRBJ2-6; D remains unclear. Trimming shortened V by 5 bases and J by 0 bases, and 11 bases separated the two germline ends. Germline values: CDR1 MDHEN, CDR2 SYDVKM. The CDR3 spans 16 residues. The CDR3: CASSLPGPSGANVLTF. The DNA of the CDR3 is TGTGCCAGCAGTCTCCCCGGGCCCTCTGGGGCCAACGTCCTGACTTTC.

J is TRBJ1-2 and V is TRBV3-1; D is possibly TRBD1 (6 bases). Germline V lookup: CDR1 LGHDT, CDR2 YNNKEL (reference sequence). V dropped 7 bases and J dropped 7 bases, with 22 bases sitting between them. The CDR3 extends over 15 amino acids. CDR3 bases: TGTGCCAGCACCAACCAAGGGGGGTTGCTCGCTGGCTACACCTTC. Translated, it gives CASTNQGGLLAGYTF. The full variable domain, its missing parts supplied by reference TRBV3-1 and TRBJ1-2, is DTAVSQTPKYLVTQMGNDKSIKCEQNLGHDTMYWYKQDSKKFLKIMFSYNNKELIINETVPNRFSPKSPDKAHLNLHINSLELGDSAVYFCASTNQGGLLAGYTFGSGTRLTVV.

The CDR3 DNA reads TGTGCCAGCAGTCCAGGACTAGCAAGCAATGAGCAGTTCTTC. Translating it yields CASSPGLASNEQFF. The V and J genes are TRBV12-3 or TRBV12-4 and TRBJ2-1; the match to TRBD2 covers 8 bases. The length of the CDR3 is 14 residues. V was pared by 5 bases and J by 6 bases, with 6 bases of the junction left unmatched.

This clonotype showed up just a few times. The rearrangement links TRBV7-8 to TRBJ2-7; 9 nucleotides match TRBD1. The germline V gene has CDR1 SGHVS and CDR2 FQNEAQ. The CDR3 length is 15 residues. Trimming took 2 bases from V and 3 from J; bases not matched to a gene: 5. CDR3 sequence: CASSLPGQGSYEQYF. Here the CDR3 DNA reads TGTGCCAGCAGCTTACCGGGACAGGGAAGCTACGAGCAGTACTTC.

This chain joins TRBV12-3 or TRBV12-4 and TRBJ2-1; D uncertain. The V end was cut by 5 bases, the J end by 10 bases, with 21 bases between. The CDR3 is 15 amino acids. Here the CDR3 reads CASSPGLVGIWEQFF. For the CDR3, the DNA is TGTGCCAGCAGTCCCGGCCTCGTTGGGATCTGGGAGCAGTTCTTC.

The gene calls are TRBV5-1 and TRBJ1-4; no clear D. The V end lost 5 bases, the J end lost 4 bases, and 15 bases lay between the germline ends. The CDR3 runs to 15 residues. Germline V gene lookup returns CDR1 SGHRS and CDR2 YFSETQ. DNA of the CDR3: TGCGCCAGCAGAGCGGGCCGAGGTGGTAATGAAAAACTGTTTTTT. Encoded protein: CASRAGRGGNEKLFF.

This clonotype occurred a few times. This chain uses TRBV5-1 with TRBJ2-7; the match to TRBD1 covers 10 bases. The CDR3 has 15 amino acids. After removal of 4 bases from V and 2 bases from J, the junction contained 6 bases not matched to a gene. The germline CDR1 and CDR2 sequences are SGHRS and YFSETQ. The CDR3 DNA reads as TGCGCCAGCAGCGCAAAGGGGACAGGGGCCTACGAGCAGTACTTC. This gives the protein CASSAKGTGAYEQYF.

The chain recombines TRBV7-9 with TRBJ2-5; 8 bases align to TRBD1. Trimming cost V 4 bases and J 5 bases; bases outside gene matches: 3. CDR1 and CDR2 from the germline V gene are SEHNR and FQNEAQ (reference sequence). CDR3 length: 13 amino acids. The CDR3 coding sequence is TGTGCCAGCAGCTCGACAGGGGCGGAGACCCAGTACTTC. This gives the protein CASSSTGAETQYF.

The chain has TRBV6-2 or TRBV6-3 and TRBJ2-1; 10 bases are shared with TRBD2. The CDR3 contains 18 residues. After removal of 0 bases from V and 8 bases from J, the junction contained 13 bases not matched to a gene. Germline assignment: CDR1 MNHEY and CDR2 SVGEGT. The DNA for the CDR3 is TGTGCCAGCAGTTACTCCCAAGGAGCGCAGCGGGAGGGGGATGAGCAGTTCTTC. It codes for CASSYSQGAQREGDEQFF.

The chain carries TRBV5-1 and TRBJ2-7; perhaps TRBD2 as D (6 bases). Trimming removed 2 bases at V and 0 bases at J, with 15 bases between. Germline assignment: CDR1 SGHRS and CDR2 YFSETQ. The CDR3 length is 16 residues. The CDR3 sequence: CASSFQGLSISYEQYF. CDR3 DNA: TGCGCCAGCAGCTTCCAGGGACTCTCCATCTCCTACGAGCAGTACTTC.